This T cell receptor beta chain was sequenced in a study of human T cells and chemical hapten exposure. Study results and caveats: Following DPC sensitization, TCRs present above 1 in 1000 frequency showed no change.

The authors extracted total RNA from unfractionated whole blood. The sample holds many counts of this clonotype. What it recognizes is unknown. Losses at the gene ends were 4 bases for V and 3 bases for J; bases not matched to a gene: 11. CDR3 length: 18 amino acids. The germline V gene has CDR1 LGHNA and CDR2 YSLEER. Unique molecular identifiers were linked by the library to individual cDNA molecules. TCRdb reprocessed the 5' RACE reads with MiXCR, giving one entry per CDR3 protein. Here the sample spans 110,000 to 150,000 distinct CDR3 sequences, roughly 4% being singletons. The chain recombines TRBV4-3 with TRBJ2-3, with 12 bases that match TRBD2. The sequence was obtained from a female donor in good health. The CDR3 nucleotides are TGCGCCAGCAGCCCCTCTTTGCTCGGACTAGCGGGGACAGATACGCAGTATTTT. It is translated as CASSPSLLGLAGTDTQYF.